The entry below describes one TCR beta chain. What it binds is unknown. In the study's own analysis: Filtering of immunoSEQ junctional sequences could not match full-length read filtering. Clones were read by immunoSEQ multiplex PCR, and TCRdb kept only the in-frame ones, dropping some. V and J calls and clone size follow that table, whereas D and trimming were derived from the DNA. Of about 1.5 million clones in the sample, approximately 98% are singletons; the top ten hold roughly 0.42%. The sample originates from a study of shared clonotypes between healthy human individuals. Broader study findings: Inspection by rarefaction showed sorted-subset sequencing to be incomplete despite large depth. Memory subsets had estimated richness that was generally smaller than that of naive subsets.

Both subsets, CD45RA+ naive and CD45RA-negative memory, were split from the CD4+ cells. The receptor comes from a man younger than 40 in good health. The sequenced sample was naive CD4+ T cells sorted from blood. Subset specified: CD45RA+ positively selected.

This CDR3 reads CTALFGGTQYF. The DNA for the CDR3 is TGCACGGCCCTTTTTGGTGGGACCCAGTACTTC. The gene calls are TRBV29-1 and TRBJ2-5; D gene ambiguous. The CDR3 contains 11 residues. CDR1 SQVTM and CDR2 ANQGSEA come from the germline V gene.